The clone carrying this T cell receptor beta chain was seen ten or more times. Noted time point: pre-sensitization, week 0. This sample's treatment: therapeutic diphenylcyclopropenone sensitization with weekly scalp DPC. Donation of samples came from alopecia patients who were 18 to 70 years old and suitable for DPC. From the RACE reads, TCRdb called clonotypes with MiXCR, one entry per CDR3 protein. The sample includes fewer than 70,000 distinct CDR3 sequences, 6.5% to 8.5% of them seen just once. This entry is derived from a study of human T cells and chemical hapten exposure. On the study more broadly: Patch testing was performed with 0.01% DPC on the upper back, with reading at 6 days.

The CDR3 is 15 residues long. CDR1 and CDR2 (germline): SGHRS, YFSETQ. V was clipped by 4 bases and J by 0 bases; unmatched bases: 5. Sequences were derived from whole blood, sampled in connection with sensitization to the hapten diphenylcyclopropenone (DPC). The chain joins TRBV5-1 to TRBJ2-3, with 7 nucleotides matching TRBD1. The clonotype originates from a woman in her 30s with alopecia areata. Some clones in this sample may be carry-over from other donors' samples. The chain's CDR3 is CASSPTGSSTDTQYF. CDR3 nucleotide sequence: TGCGCCAGCAGCCCGACAGGGTCTAGCACAGATACGCAGTATTTT.